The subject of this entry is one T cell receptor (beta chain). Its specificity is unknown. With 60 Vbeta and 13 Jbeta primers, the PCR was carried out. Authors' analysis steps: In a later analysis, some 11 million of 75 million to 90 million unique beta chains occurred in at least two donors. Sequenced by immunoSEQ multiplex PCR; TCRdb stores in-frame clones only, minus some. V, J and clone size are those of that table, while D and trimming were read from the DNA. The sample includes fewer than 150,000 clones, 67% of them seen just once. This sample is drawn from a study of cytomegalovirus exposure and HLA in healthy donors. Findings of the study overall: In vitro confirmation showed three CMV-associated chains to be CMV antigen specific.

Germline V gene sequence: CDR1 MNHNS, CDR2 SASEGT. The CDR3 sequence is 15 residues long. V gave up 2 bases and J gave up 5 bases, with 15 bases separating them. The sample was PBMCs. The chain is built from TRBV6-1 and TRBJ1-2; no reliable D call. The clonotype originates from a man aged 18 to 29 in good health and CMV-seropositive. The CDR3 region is CASSEFLGGWYGYTF. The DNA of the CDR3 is TGTGCCAGCAGTGAATTTCTCGGCGGGTGGTATGGCTACACCTTC.